This T cell receptor (beta chain) is from a study of cytomegalovirus exposure and HLA in healthy donors. Study outcomes and limitations: Later genetic work tied a missense DCLRE1C variant to beta-chain V and J trimming. The only immune exposure information that was available was CMV serostatus. Using the classifier, cytomegalovirus status was reportedly diagnosed with high specificity and sensitivity.

The ends were cut back, 2 bases at V and 0 bases at J, with 5 bases in the middle. CDR3 length equals 14 residues. The germline V gene has CDR1 SGHVS and CDR2 FQNEAQ. A note on this clone: The antigen is undetermined.

Vbeta (60) and Jbeta (13) primers were used in the PCR. The table came from immunoSEQ multiplex PCR; TCRdb's copy has only in-frame clones and leaves some out. The table gives 220,000 or so clones; the top ten clones make up 0.95% to 1.3% of it. This chain connects TRBV7-8 to TRBJ1-3; no clear D. Input material: PBMCs. The receptor comes from a girl aged 2-15 years in good health and CMV-seropositive. The CDR3 loop reads CASSLRGSGNTIYF. In DNA, the CDR3 is TGTGCCAGCAGCTTACGAGGCTCTGGAAACACCATATATTTT.